These T cell receptor beta chains were read from a single sample in a study of T cells in Graves' hyperthyroidism and ophthalmopathy. TCRdb recomputed calls from the multiplex PCR reads with MiXCR, one row per CDR3 protein. The sample lists 380,000 or so distinct CDR3 sequences, around 14% occurring once. The specimen was blood. These receptors all stem from a woman aged 30 to 39 with Graves' hyperthyroidism. The CDR3 runs from the conserved cysteine through the conserved F or W. Fields, in order: clone size, V gene, J gene, D gene, CDR3 protein, CDR3 DNA. D genes are given only for firm matches. Expanded clones are given a class, and other clones once, few, many or no size at all.

clone size: few; V gene: TRBV11-2; J gene: TRBJ1-1; D gene: NA; CDR3 protein: CASSPHTNTEAFF; CDR3 DNA: TGTGCCAGCAGCCCACACACGAACACTGAAGCTTTCTTT
clone size: NA; V gene: TRBV6-5; J gene: TRBJ2-2; D gene: NA; CDR3 protein: CASSYGRGYKATGELSF; CDR3 DNA: TGTGCCAGCAGTTATGGTCGGGGTTACAAGGCCACCGGGGAGCTGTCTTTT
clone size: many; V gene: TRBV6-1; J gene: TRBJ1-1; D gene: NA; CDR3 protein: CASSLDGQRGTEAFF; CDR3 DNA: TGTGCCAGCAGCCTCGATGGGCAACGCGGGACTGAAGCTTTCTTT
clone size: many; V gene: TRBV20-1; J gene: TRBJ1-5; D gene: NA; CDR3 protein: CSASRGRQPQHF; CDR3 DNA: TGCAGTGCTAGTCGCGGGAGGCAGCCCCAGCATTTT
clone size: few; V gene: TRBV29-1; J gene: TRBJ1-3; D gene: NA; CDR3 protein: CSVIGLSAGNTIYF; CDR3 DNA: TGCAGCGTTATCGGACTTTCCGCTGGAAACACCATATATTTT
clone size: few; V gene: TRBV30; J gene: TRBJ1-5; D gene: NA; CDR3 protein: CAWSVRRSNQPQHF; CDR3 DNA: TGTGCCTGGAGTGTACGGAGGTCTAATCAGCCCCAGCATTTT
clone size: many; V gene: TRBV12-3/TRBV12-4; J gene: TRBJ2-3; D gene: NA; CDR3 protein: CASSFSGKSSDTQYF; CDR3 DNA: TGTGCCAGCAGTTTTTCAGGGAAAAGCTCAGATACGCAGTATTTT
clone size: many; V gene: TRBV20-1; J gene: TRBJ2-7; D gene: NA; CDR3 protein: CSVVAGSYEQYF; CDR3 DNA: TGCAGTGTTGTTGCGGGTTCCTACGAGCAGTACTTC
clone size: many; V gene: TRBV2; J gene: TRBJ1-5; D gene: NA; CDR3 protein: CASGGESRLRSNQPQHF; CDR3 DNA: TGTGCCAGCGGGGGAGAGAGCCGGCTAAGGAGCAATCAGCCCCAGCATTTT
clone size: many; V gene: TRBV12-3/TRBV12-4; J gene: TRBJ1-5; D gene: NA; CDR3 protein: CASSYRDGRAAPQHF; CDR3 DNA: TGTGCCAGCAGTTATCGGGACGGACGTGCGGCGCCCCAGCATTTT
clone size: many; V gene: TRBV12-3/TRBV12-4; J gene: TRBJ1-4; D gene: NA; CDR3 protein: CASSLGRHEKLFF; CDR3 DNA: TGTGCCAGCAGTTTAGGTCGCCATGAAAAACTGTTTTTT
clone size: few; V gene: TRBV9; J gene: TRBJ1-4; D gene: NA; CDR3 protein: CASSVGGPTEEKLFF; CDR3 DNA: TGTGCCAGCAGCGTAGGGGGCCCCACGGAGGAAAAACTGTTTTTT
clone size: NA; V gene: TRBV12-3/TRBV12-4; J gene: TRBJ1-5; D gene: TRBD1; CDR3 protein: CASEGGQSLNDQPQHF; CDR3 DNA: TGTGCCAGTGAAGGGGGACAGTCACTAAATGATCAGCCCCAGCATTTT
clone size: NA; V gene: TRBV6-1; J gene: TRBJ1-1; D gene: NA; CDR3 protein: CASARGMGTEAFF; CDR3 DNA: TGTGCCAGCGCCCGAGGGATGGGCACTGAAGCTTTCTTT
clone size: many; V gene: TRBV12-3/TRBV12-4; J gene: TRBJ1-4; D gene: NA; CDR3 protein: CAIRSETGDEKLFF; CDR3 DNA: TGTGCCATTCGCTCCGAGACAGGAGATGAAAAACTGTTTTTT
clone size: few; V gene: TRBV27; J gene: TRBJ2-1; D gene: TRBD1; CDR3 protein: CASSLDRASYNEQFF; CDR3 DNA: TGTGCCAGCAGTCTGGACAGGGCCTCGTACAATGAGCAGTTCTTC
clone size: many; V gene: TRBV28; J gene: TRBJ2-5; D gene: NA; CDR3 protein: CASSLSGSADSETQYF; CDR3 DNA: TGTGCCAGCAGTCTATCCGGGAGTGCTGATTCAGAGACCCAGTACTTC
clone size: few; V gene: TRBV11-2; J gene: TRBJ2-7; D gene: TRBD2; CDR3 protein: CASSHGTSFYEQYF; CDR3 DNA: TGTGCCAGCAGCCATGGGACTAGCTTTTACGAGCAGTACTTC
clone size: NA; V gene: TRBV6-2/TRBV6-3; J gene: TRBJ2-1; D gene: NA; CDR3 protein: CASVFGKLGGNEQFF; CDR3 DNA: TGTGCCAGCGTCTTCGGGAAGCTTGGTGGGAATGAGCAGTTCTTC
clone size: many; V gene: TRBV12-3/TRBV12-4; J gene: TRBJ2-3; D gene: NA; CDR3 protein: CASSLVAGTDTQYF; CDR3 DNA: TGTGCCAGCAGTTTAGTCGCGGGGACAGATACGCAGTATTTT
clone size: few; V gene: TRBV11-2; J gene: TRBJ1-1; D gene: TRBD1; CDR3 protein: CASSFDRVTAFF; CDR3 DNA: TGTGCCAGCAGCTTCGACAGGGTTACAGCTTTCTTT
clone size: NA; V gene: TRBV27; J gene: TRBJ2-1; D gene: NA; CDR3 protein: CASSVRGTNAYNEQFF; CDR3 DNA: TGTGCCAGCAGTGTTAGGGGGACTAACGCCTACAATGAGCAGTTCTTC
clone size: NA; V gene: TRBV5-8; J gene: TRBJ2-7; D gene: TRBD1; CDR3 protein: CASRRTSRDRGRSYEQYF; CDR3 DNA: TGTGCCAGCAGGAGAACGTCCCGGGACAGGGGACGATCCTACGAGCAGTACTTC
clone size: many; V gene: TRBV2; J gene: TRBJ2-5; D gene: NA; CDR3 protein: CASARVRETQYF; CDR3 DNA: TGTGCCAGCGCTAGGGTAAGAGAGACCCAGTACTTC
clone size: NA; V gene: TRBV19; J gene: TRBJ2-7; D gene: TRBD1; CDR3 protein: CASKRAYGQDSYEQYF; CDR3 DNA: TGTGCCAGTAAACGGGCCTACGGACAGGACTCCTACGAGCAGTACTTC
clone size: few; V gene: TRBV20-1; J gene: TRBJ1-3; D gene: NA; CDR3 protein: CSAAGRYRSGNTIYF; CDR3 DNA: TGCAGTGCTGCAGGGAGATACAGGTCTGGAAACACCATATATTTT
clone size: many; V gene: TRBV20-1; J gene: TRBJ2-3; D gene: NA; CDR3 protein: CSTRDPKRADTQYF; CDR3 DNA: TGCAGTACCCGGGACCCCAAAAGAGCAGATACGCAGTATTTT
clone size: many; V gene: TRBV19; J gene: TRBJ1-4; D gene: TRBD1; CDR3 protein: CASSRTGGEKLFF; CDR3 DNA: TGTGCCAGTAGTCGGACAGGAGGGGAAAAACTGTTTTTT
clone size: many; V gene: TRBV10-3; J gene: TRBJ2-7; D gene: NA; CDR3 protein: CAISEPDPRAYEQYF; CDR3 DNA: TGTGCCATCAGTGAGCCCGACCCCAGAGCCTACGAGCAGTACTTC
clone size: many; V gene: TRBV20-1; J gene: TRBJ2-3; D gene: NA; CDR3 protein: CSADRDTDTQYF; CDR3 DNA: TGCAGTGCTGACCGGGACACAGATACGCAGTATTTT
clone size: many; V gene: TRBV6-2/TRBV6-3; J gene: TRBJ1-5; D gene: NA; CDR3 protein: CASSYSRNQPQHF; CDR3 DNA: TGTGCCAGCAGTTACTCCCGTAATCAGCCCCAGCATTTT
clone size: NA; V gene: TRBV5-5; J gene: TRBJ2-3; D gene: NA; CDR3 protein: CASSRNGVCTDTHDF; CDR3 DNA: TGTGCCAGCAGCCGAAACGGGGTCTGCACAGATACGCATGATTTT
clone size: many; V gene: TRBV7-9; J gene: TRBJ2-1; D gene: TRBD2; CDR3 protein: CAGILAGGSEQFF; CDR3 DNA: TGTGCCGGAATTCTAGCGGGAGGCTCTGAGCAGTTCTTC
clone size: many; V gene: TRBV6-2/TRBV6-3; J gene: TRBJ2-2; D gene: TRBD2; CDR3 protein: CASSPGLADYTGELFF; CDR3 DNA: TGTGCCAGCAGCCCGGGACTAGCGGACTACACCGGGGAGCTGTTTTTT
clone size: few; V gene: TRBV28; J gene: TRBJ2-1; D gene: TRBD2; CDR3 protein: CASTPGLAPTYNEQFF; CDR3 DNA: TGTGCCAGCACCCCGGGACTAGCGCCTACCTACAATGAGCAGTTCTTC
clone size: NA; V gene: TRBV11-2; J gene: TRBJ2-7; D gene: NA; CDR3 protein: CASSLERDRISGIPYEQYF; CDR3 DNA: TGTGCCAGCAGCTTAGAGCGGGACAGGATTAGCGGGATCCCCTACGAGCAGTACTTC
clone size: many; V gene: TRBV2; J gene: TRBJ1-1; D gene: NA; CDR3 protein: CASNINRDGFFVNTEAFF; CDR3 DNA: TGTGCCAGCAATATCAACAGGGACGGATTTTTCGTGAACACTGAAGCTTTCTTT
clone size: few; V gene: TRBV6-1; J gene: TRBJ2-5; D gene: NA; CDR3 protein: CASSVAGLGGHRTQYF; CDR3 DNA: TGTGCCAGCAGTGTGGCGGGTCTTGGGGGTCATAGGACCCAGTACTTC
clone size: many; V gene: TRBV6-1; J gene: TRBJ1-5; D gene: TRBD1; CDR3 protein: CASSTGGSGNQPQHF; CDR3 DNA: TGTGCCAGCAGTACAGGGGGTAGTGGCAATCAGCCCCAGCATTTT
clone size: many; V gene: TRBV27; J gene: TRBJ2-1; D gene: NA; CDR3 protein: CASSFTPRGGEQFF; CDR3 DNA: TGTGCCAGCAGTTTCACCCCCCGGGGCGGTGAGCAGTTCTTC
clone size: many; V gene: TRBV10-2; J gene: TRBJ2-5; D gene: TRBD1; CDR3 protein: CASSGTGTGVGVETQYF; CDR3 DNA: TGCGCCAGCAGTGGAACCGGGACAGGGGTGGGTGTGGAGACCCAGTACTTC
clone size: many; V gene: TRBV5-1; J gene: TRBJ1-1; D gene: TRBD1; CDR3 protein: CASSLGQGEYTEAFF; CDR3 DNA: TGCGCCAGCAGCTTGGGACAGGGGGAGTACACTGAAGCTTTCTTT
clone size: NA; V gene: TRBV6-2/TRBV6-3; J gene: TRBJ2-1; D gene: NA; CDR3 protein: CASSDHNSPNEQFF; CDR3 DNA: TGTGCCAGCAGTGACCATAATTCCCCCAATGAGCAGTTCTTC
clone size: NA; V gene: TRBV7-8; J gene: TRBJ2-1; D gene: TRBD1; CDR3 protein: CASSTTGQGITNEQFF; CDR3 DNA: TGTGCCAGCAGCACTACCGGACAGGGGATTACCAATGAGCAGTTCTTC
clone size: NA; V gene: TRBV5-1; J gene: TRBJ1-2; D gene: TRBD1; CDR3 protein: CASSLATGQLNYGYTF; CDR3 DNA: TGCGCCAGCAGCCTGGCGACGGGACAGCTCAACTATGGCTACACCTTC
clone size: NA; V gene: TRBV6-4; J gene: TRBJ2-1; D gene: TRBD2; CDR3 protein: CASSRESGGHNEQFF; CDR3 DNA: TGTGCCAGCAGCAGGGAGAGCGGGGGGCACAATGAGCAGTTCTTC
clone size: NA; V gene: TRBV27; J gene: TRBJ1-2; D gene: TRBD1; CDR3 protein: CASSPRTGGLYDYTF; CDR3 DNA: TGTGCCAGCAGTCCTCGGACAGGGGGCTTGTATGACTACACCTTC
clone size: NA; V gene: TRBV10-3; J gene: TRBJ2-3; D gene: TRBD1; CDR3 protein: CAIRPGQGADTQYF; CDR3 DNA: TGTGCCATCAGACCGGGACAGGGGGCAGATACGCAGTATTTT
clone size: NA; V gene: TRBV7-2; J gene: TRBJ2-7; D gene: TRBD2; CDR3 protein: CASAGTSGYEQYF; CDR3 DNA: TGTGCCAGCGCGGGGACTAGCGGCTACGAGCAGTACTTC
clone size: NA; V gene: TRBV29-1; J gene: TRBJ2-7; D gene: TRBD2; CDR3 protein: CSVGGLAGVGPYEQYF; CDR3 DNA: TGCAGCGTCGGCGGACTAGCGGGAGTAGGCCCCTACGAGCAGTACTTC
clone size: NA; V gene: TRBV20-1; J gene: TRBJ2-3; D gene: TRBD1; CDR3 protein: CRVAGTAGTDTQYF; CDR3 DNA: TGCAGGGTGGCAGGGACAGCGGGCACAGATACGCAGTATTTT